One and the same sample provided the 17 T cell receptor beta chains below, sequenced in a study of early T cells in non-severe SARS-CoV-2 infection. One entry per CDR3 protein, called by TCRdb with MiXCR from the 5' RACE reads. The table shows about 75,000 distinct CDR3 sequences, with about 11% occurring only once. The sequencing used whole blood, collected at baseline. The receptors were gathered from an adult who was a healthcare worker with PCR-confirmed SARS-CoV-2 infection or an uninfected control (not recorded which).

In its sample, this clonotype was seen a few times. This rearrangement joins TRBV12-3 or TRBV12-4 to TRBJ2-1, with TRBD2 matching over 14 bases. The CDR3 is 14 residues long. The J segment lost 9 bases and the V segment lost 6 bases, leaving 4 bases of the junction unmatched. The CDR3 reads CASSLGLAGVEQFF. The CDR3 DNA follows: TGTGCCAGCAGCCTGGGACTAGCGGGGGTTGAGCAGTTCTTC.

The chain recombines TRBV7-9 with TRBJ1-5; 7 bases map to TRBD1. The CDR3 is made up of 16 amino acids. The V gene end was trimmed by 1 base and the J gene end by 2 bases; junction bases not matched to a gene: 5. CDR1 is SEHNR and CDR2 is FQNEAQ in the germline V gene (reference sequence). The CDR3 protein is CASSLGFGQGNQPQHF. DNA of the CDR3: TGTGCCAGCAGCTTAGGGTTCGGACAGGGCAATCAGCCCCAGCATTTT.

This rearrangement joins TRBV6-2 or TRBV6-3 to TRBJ2-7, with 9 bases matching TRBD1. This CDR3 spans 16 amino acids. The germline V gene encodes CDR1 MNHEY and CDR2 SVGEGT. Trimming cost V 6 bases and J 3 bases; bases outside gene matches: 12. The CDR3 loop reads CASSPPVGTGFYEQYF. For the CDR3, the DNA is TGTGCCAGCAGCCCACCCGTTGGGACAGGGTTCTACGAGCAGTACTTC.

This clonotype appeared many times. This chain uses TRBV12-3 or TRBV12-4 with TRBJ2-2; possible D gene TRBD2, 5 bases. This CDR3 comprises 16 residues. V dropped 6 bases and J dropped 1 base, with 15 bases sitting between them. The CDR3 spells CASSPGRPRNTGELFF. In DNA form, the CDR3 reads TGTGCCAGCAGCCCGGGGAGACCACGGAACACCGGGGAGCTGTTTTTT.

V gene TRBV7-6 combines with J gene TRBJ2-7; D gene unclear. The CDR3 is made up of 15 amino acids. Germline V lookup: CDR1 SGHVS, CDR2 FNYEAQ. V shed 5 bases and J shed 1 base, with 15 bases lying between them. The CDR3 loop reads CASSRRGSQSYEQYF. DNA for the CDR3: TGTGCCAGCAGCCGCCGCGGCTCGCAGTCCTACGAGCAGTACTTC.

In this sample, this clonotype turned up a few times. This rearrangement joins TRBV7-3 to TRBJ1-5; D may be TRBD1 (6 bases). Germline lookup yields CDR1 SGHTA and CDR2 FQGTGA. Trimming cost V 1 base and J 10 bases, with 20 bases left between them. The CDR3 sequence is 16 residues long. CDR3 amino acids: CASSLIGGHHPFPQHF. DNA for the CDR3: TGTGCCAGCAGCTTAATAGGGGGTCATCACCCCTTTCCCCAGCATTTT.

V gene TRBV5-6 combines with J gene TRBJ2-1, with D uncertain. The CDR3 spans 15 residues. Deletions cut 0 bases from V and 5 bases from J, with 12 bases between. Germline V gene sequence: CDR1 SGHDT, CDR2 YYEEEE. CDR3 region: CASSLESRNNNEQFF. CDR3 in DNA: TGTGCCAGCAGCTTGGAGAGTCGGAACAACAATGAGCAGTTCTTC.

This clonotype was detected many times. The chain recombines TRBV20-1 with TRBJ2-3; TRBD2 agrees at 10 bases. This CDR3 region has 12 residues. CDR1 is DFQATT, CDR2 SNEGSKA, per germline (reference sequence). Trimming removed 6 bases from V and 10 bases from J; junction bases left unmatched: 7. CDR3 bases: TGCAGTGCCAATAGCGGGGGGCAGCCGCAGTATTTT. Its protein product is CSANSGGQPQYF.

This clonotype was seen many times. The V gene is TRBV27, the J gene TRBJ2-1; D gene unclear. The CDR3 is made up of 11 amino acids. V shed 8 bases and J shed 8 bases, with 10 bases lying between them. CDR1 and CDR2 (germline): MNHEY, SMNVEV (reference sequence). The CDR3, as DNA: TGTGCCAGCCTGGATCGGGATGAGCAGTTCTTC. Amino acid sequence: CASLDRDEQFF.

The genes are TRBV14 and TRBJ2-1; D might be TRBD1 or TRBD2, each matching 5 bases. CDR3 length equals 13 residues. Trimming took off 5 bases at V and 6 bases at J, with 11 bases between the two ends. Germline V lookup: CDR1 SGHDN, CDR2 FVKESK. The CDR3 spells CASSYGARNEQFF. In nucleotides, the CDR3 is TGTGCCAGCAGCTACGGGGCCCGCAATGAGCAGTTCTTC.

This clonotype was picked up a small number of times. This chain links TRBV29-1 with TRBJ2-1; D unresolved. Germline V lookup: CDR1 SQVTM, CDR2 ANQGSEA. V shed 3 bases and J shed 0 bases, with 6 bases lying between them. The CDR3 is 13 residues long. The DNA of the CDR3 is TGCAGCGTTGACAAGAGCTCCTACAATGAGCAGTTCTTC. Its translation: CSVDKSSYNEQFF.

A few counts support this clonotype. V and J are TRBV4-2 and TRBJ1-1; D is undetermined. This CDR3 is built from 14 residues. V was clipped by 4 bases and J by 4 bases, with 13 bases between them. Germline CDR1 LGHNA, CDR2 YNFKEQ. CDR3 DNA sequence: TGTGCCAGCAGCCTCGGGCGGACCGGCACTGAAGCTTTCTTT. This translates into CASSLGRTGTEAFF.

This clonotype has a handful of counts. The gene calls are TRBV12-3 or TRBV12-4 and TRBJ2-7; a possible D gene is TRBD1 (5 bases). This CDR3 is 15 amino acids long. Trimming pared 6 bases from V and 0 bases from J, leaving 15 bases between. The CDR3 protein is CASRRQSMSSYEQYF. In DNA, the CDR3 is TGTGCCAGCAGACGACAGTCTATGAGCTCCTACGAGCAGTACTTC.

The J gene is TRBJ1-3, the V gene TRBV12-3 or TRBV12-4; no clear D gene. V was shortened by 6 bases and J by 0 bases, with 18 bases between the two germline ends. The CDR3 consists of 17 residues. The CDR3: CASRSLDGLDSGNTIYF. DNA of the CDR3: TGTGCCAGCAGATCCCTGGACGGCTTAGACTCTGGAAACACCATATATTTT.

This clonotype was picked up a small number of times. Written as DNA, the CDR3 is TGTGCCAGCAGCCGAGGGACAGGGGGCACAGATACGCAGTATTTT. Protein: CASSRGTGGTDTQYF. The gene calls are TRBV4-2 and TRBJ2-3; TRBD1 matches at 10 bases. The germline V gene has CDR1 LGHNA and CDR2 YNFKEQ. V trimming: 4 bases; J trimming: 1 base; junction bases outside the gene matches: 2. CDR3 size: 15 residues.

This clonotype was seen repeatedly, ten times or more. V and J are TRBV20-1 and TRBJ1-5, with 10 bases that match TRBD1. The ends lost 6 bases at V and 2 bases at J; junction bases unmatched: 4. The CDR3 is 14 amino acids. Germline V CDR1 and CDR2: DFQATT, SNEGSKA (reference sequence). CDR3 in DNA: TGCAGTGCGAGGGACAGGGGAGGCAATCAGCCCCAGCATTTT. Translating it yields CSARDRGGNQPQHF.

Note on this clonotype: It may be a read error: a sequence one base away is much more abundant. The CDR3 carries no conserved terminal phenylalanine or tryptophan, so it likely arises from a read error. The chain links TRBV12-3 or TRBV12-4 to TRBJ2-1, with D perhaps matching TRBD2 (6 bases). The CDR3 has 15 amino acids. V was trimmed by 3 bases and J by 1 base, leaving 10 bases between them. The CDR3 DNA reads as TGTGCCAGCAGTTTCGGCGGGGCATCCTACAATGAGCAGTTCCTC. This sequence encodes CASSFGGASYNEQFL.